These 32 T cell receptor beta chains were all obtained from the same sample, sequenced in a study of T cells in Graves' hyperthyroidism and ophthalmopathy (dated by TCRdb to between 2018 and 2021). The library was prepared using multiplex PCR. TCRdb records Illumina HiSeq 2000 as the sequencer. The TCR beta CDR3 regions were amplified from the RNA transcripts. A first-round RT-PCR of the TCR CDR3 used the HTBI primer set with the Qiagen OneStep RT-PCR kit. The public reads were reanalyzed by TCRdb: fastp trimming at Q25, MiXCR alignment, in-frame beta chains only. One record per CDR3 amino acid sequence lists the most common genes and DNA. The sample includes approximately 690,000 distinct CDR3 sequences, with 20% to 25% observed a single time. Of the sample, 30% to 40% falls within the top ten clones. Source material: blood. These receptors came from a man aged 25 to 40 with Graves' ophthalmopathy.

With respect to this clonotype: This may be a read error: a much more frequent sequence differs by one nucleotide. V is TRBV28 and J is TRBJ2-1; no reliable D call. The germline V gene encodes CDR1 MDHEN and CDR2 SYDVKM. This CDR3 is 16 amino acids long. CDR3 DNA: TGTGCCAGCAGTTTCCCTAGATCATTTCGCTACAATGGGCAGTTCTTC. Translated, it gives CASSFPRSFRYNGQFF.

This chain uses TRBV4-1 with TRBJ1-2, with 10 bases fitting TRBD1. This CDR3 contains 15 residues. Germline loops: CDR1 MGHRA, CDR2 YSYEKL. V trimming: 2 bases; J trimming: 8 bases; junction bases outside the gene matches: 8. In nucleotides, the CDR3 is TGCGCCAGCAGCCAACCCTTGGGACAGGGGAACGGCTACACCTTC. It codes for CASSQPLGQGNGYTF.

Concerning this clonotype: A much larger clone differs from this one at a single base, so this may be a read error. The chain recombines TRBV27 with TRBJ1-1; possibly TRBD1 for D (5 bases). This CDR3 is 16 amino acids long. From germline, CDR1 is MNHEY and CDR2 SMNVEV (reference sequence). As DNA, the CDR3 is TGTGCCAGCAGTTTAACAGGCCCCCCTGCGAGCACTGAAGCTTCCTTT. Its translation: CASSLTGPPASTEASF.

V and J are TRBV7-2 and TRBJ2-3; D is unresolved. Germline values: CDR1 SGHTA, CDR2 FQGNSA. V shed 1 base and J shed 8 bases, with 10 bases lying between them. The CDR3 covers 13 residues. The CDR3, as DNA: TGTGCCAGCAGCTTAGGACCCCCGGGTACGCAGTATTTT. Translation: CASSLGPPGTQYF.

The V gene is TRBV10-2, the J gene TRBJ2-1; TRBD1 matches at 7 bases. The CDR3 runs to 14 residues. With 4 bases clipped from V and 5 bases from J, the junction kept 5 bases outside the gene matches. Germline V gene data show CDR1 as WSHSY and CDR2 as SAAADI. CDR3 sequence (DNA): TGCGCCAGCAGTGTACAGGGGAACAACAATGAGCAGTTCTTC. Its protein product is CASSVQGNNNEQFF.

This clonotype has just a few counts. This rearrangement joins TRBV5-1 to TRBJ2-2, with a weak D call TRBD2 (5 bases). This CDR3 is built from 16 residues. Germline V CDR1 and CDR2: SGHRS, YFSETQ. V gave up 4 bases and J gave up 0 bases, with 13 bases separating them. The CDR3: CASSPDSGANTGELFF. CDR3 in DNA: TGCGCCAGCAGCCCGGACTCCGGGGCGAACACCGGGGAGCTGTTTTTT.

This clonotype was recorded many times. The chain is built from TRBV2 and TRBJ1-5; no clear D. Trimming left V 3 bases short and J 0 bases short, with 12 bases between. CDR1 is SNHLY, CDR2 FYNNEI, per germline. This CDR3 comprises 16 residues. The CDR3 protein is CASSEIDYYSNQPQHF. Here the CDR3 DNA reads TGTGCCAGCAGTGAGATCGATTATTATAGCAATCAGCCCCAGCATTTT.

The sample holds a few counts of this clonotype. The chain employs TRBV7-2 and TRBJ1-1; perhaps TRBD1 as D (6 bases). The germline V and J ends were trimmed by 6 bases and 6 bases, with 17 bases remaining between them. CDR3 length: 14 amino acids. From germline, CDR1 is SGHTA and CDR2 FQGNSA. The CDR3 spells CASRAGTGAPEAFF. The CDR3 DNA sequence: TGTGCCAGCAGGGCCGGGACGGGGGCCCCTGAAGCTTTCTTT.

The sample holds a few counts of this clonotype. This chain joins TRBV5-6 and TRBJ2-7; TRBD1 matches at 10 bases. The V gene end was trimmed by 3 bases and the J gene end by 5 bases; junction bases not matched to a gene: 14. CDR3 length equals 17 residues. Germline loops: CDR1 SGHDT, CDR2 YYEEEE. CDR3 in DNA: TGTGCCAGCAGCTCCGACTCTGCGGGACAGGGGTTCCACGAGCAGTACTTC. Amino acid sequence: CASSSDSAGQGFHEQYF.

The rearrangement uses TRBV4-1 and TRBJ1-5; TRBD1 agrees at 10 bases. This CDR3 comprises 16 residues. Trimming at V came to 3 bases and at J to 0 bases, leaving 2 bases not matched to a gene. Germline V gives CDR1 MGHRA, CDR2 YSYEKL. CDR3 loop: CASSHGTGDSNQPQHF. In DNA, the CDR3 is TGCGCCAGCAGCCATGGGACAGGGGATAGCAATCAGCCCCAGCATTTT.

This clonotype was counted ten times or more. The CDR3 loop reads CASSRTSGYYNEQFF. The CDR3, as DNA: TGTGCCAGCAGTCGGACTAGCGGGTACTACAATGAGCAGTTCTTC. The chain carries TRBV6-2 or TRBV6-3 and TRBJ2-1, with TRBD2 identical over 11 bases. V trimming: 5 bases; J trimming: 3 bases; junction bases outside the gene matches: 3. Germline CDR1 is MNHEY and CDR2 is SVGEGT. This CDR3 contains 15 residues.

This clonotype occurred a few times. The rearrangement joins TRBV28 to TRBJ2-7; 8 bases align to TRBD2. V dropped 6 bases and J dropped 0; count of bases not matched to a gene: 7. Germline lookup yields CDR1 MDHEN and CDR2 SYDVKM. There are 15 residues in the CDR3. CDR3: CASSTPAGGSYEQYF. In DNA form, the CDR3 reads TGTGCCAGCAGCACTCCCGCGGGAGGCTCCTACGAGCAGTACTTC.

J is TRBJ2-1 and V is TRBV28; the D gene is possibly TRBD1 (6 bases). V was shortened by 3 bases and J by 10 bases, with 19 bases between the two germline ends. CDR1 and CDR2 from the germline V gene are MDHEN and SYDVKM. This CDR3 spans 15 amino acids. CDR3 sequence: CASSLKQGVVEEQFF. The CDR3 DNA reads TGTGCCAGCAGTTTGAAACAGGGCGTTGTGGAGGAGCAGTTCTTC. Variable domain in full (rest from reference TRBV28 and TRBJ2-1): DVKVTQSSRYLVKRTGEKVFLECVQDMDHENMFWYRQDPGLGLRLIYFSYDVKMKEKGDIPEGYSVSREKKERFSLILESASTNQTSMYLCASSLKQGVVEEQFFGPGTRLTVL.

This clonotype was recorded a few times. V is TRBV7-2 and J is TRBJ2-7; D is ambiguous. CDR1 and CDR2 (germline): SGHTA, FQGNSA. The CDR3 loop spans 13 amino acids. Trimming cost V 3 bases and J 3 bases, with 9 bases left between them. The CDR3 region has the DNA TGTGCCAGCAGCTTCGACCCCAGCTACGAGCAGTACTTC. This codes for CASSFDPSYEQYF.

This clonotype was observed a handful of times. This chain connects TRBV18 to TRBJ1-3; D remains ambiguous. The CDR3 is made up of 14 amino acids. Trimming removed 3 bases at V and 0 bases at J, with 6 bases between. The germline gives CDR1 KGHSH, CDR2 LQKENI. The CDR3 loop reads CASSPNLSGNTIYF. The CDR3 DNA sequence: TGTGCCAGCTCACCGAACCTCTCTGGAAACACCATATATTTT.

The table lists this clonotype with a few counts. V is TRBV15 and J is TRBJ2-3; D is possibly TRBD1 (5 bases). Trimming left V 0 bases short and J 5 bases short, with 21 bases between. The germline V gene has CDR1 LNHNV and CDR2 YYDKDF (reference sequence). The length of the CDR3 is 18 residues. Written as DNA, the CDR3 is TGTGCCACCAGCAGAGACGCTCCAGGGTCGATAGTAGGAGATACGCAGTATTTT. Translated, it gives CATSRDAPGSIVGDTQYF. The whole variable domain, filled in from reference TRBV15 and TRBJ2-3, reads DAMVIQNPRYQVTQFGKPVTLSCSQTLNHNVMYWYQQKSSQAPKLLFHYYDKDFNNEADTPDNFQSRRPNTSFCFLDIRSPGLGDTAMYLCATSRDAPGSIVGDTQYFGPGTRLTVL.

This clonotype has ten or more counts. This chain joins TRBV5-6 and TRBJ1-2; TRBD1 matches 9 bases. Per germline, CDR1 SGHDT and CDR2 YYEEEE. The CDR3 loop spans 14 amino acids. With 6 bases clipped from V and 2 bases from J, the junction kept 5 bases outside the gene matches. CDR3 in amino acids: CASIPGTGNYGYTF. The CDR3 DNA sequence: TGTGCCAGCATTCCCGGGACAGGGAACTATGGCTACACCTTC.

In this sample, this clonotype turned up many times. The chain is built from TRBV2 and TRBJ1-5, with 10 bases matching TRBD1. V trimming: 4 bases; J trimming: 0 bases; junction bases outside the gene matches: 12. CDR1 is SNHLY, CDR2 FYNNEI, per germline. The CDR3 sequence is 19 residues long. CDR3 loop: CASSGTGTGAIYSNQPQHF. CDR3 nucleotides: TGTGCCAGCAGTGGAACCGGGACAGGGGCCATTTATAGCAATCAGCCCCAGCATTTT. Variable domain in full (rest from reference TRBV2 and TRBJ1-5): EPEVTQTPSHQVTQMGQEVILRCVPISNHLYFYWYRQILGQKVEFLVSFYNNEISEKSEIFDDQFSVERPDGSNFTLKIRSTKLEDSAMYFCASSGTGTGAIYSNQPQHFGDGTRLSIL.

This clonotype was found many times. The chain couples TRBV5-5 to TRBJ2-7; 7 nucleotides match TRBD1. The ends lost 4 bases at V and 3 bases at J; junction bases unmatched: 7. The CDR3 runs to 14 residues. The germline V gene encodes CDR1 SGHKS and CDR2 YYEKEE (reference sequence). Written as DNA, the CDR3 is TGTGCCAGCAGCCCGAGACAGGGAGTCTACGAGCAGTACTTC. Translated, it gives CASSPRQGVYEQYF.

This clonotype was seen a handful of times. The genes are TRBV6-1 and TRBJ2-4, with D possibly TRBD2 on 5 matching bases. CDR1 and CDR2 from the germline V gene are MNHNS and SASEGT. The germline V and J ends were trimmed by 4 bases and 7 bases, with 11 bases remaining between them. There are 13 residues in the CDR3. CDR3 sequence reads: CASSAGVSNIQYF. DNA for the CDR3: TGTGCCAGCAGTGCCGGGGTGAGCAACATTCAGTACTTC.

The chain employs TRBV6-6 and TRBJ2-7, with 10 positions matching TRBD2. Per the germline V gene, CDR1 is MNHNY and CDR2 is SVGAGI (reference sequence). The CDR3 is made up of 15 amino acids. V lost 2 bases and J lost 7; bases outside the gene matches: 8. CDR3 protein: CASSYTLAGVGEQYF. In nucleotides, the CDR3 is TGTGCCAGCAGTTACACCCTAGCGGGAGTGGGGGAGCAGTACTTC.

J is TRBJ1-5 and V is TRBV6-1; D is ambiguous. The V end lost 8 bases, the J end lost 2 bases, and 7 bases lay between the germline ends. The germline V gene has CDR1 MNHNS and CDR2 SASEGT. This CDR3 spans 12 amino acids. CDR3 residues: CASGNGNQPQHF. The CDR3 DNA follows: TGTGCCAGCGGGAACGGCAATCAGCCCCAGCATTTT.

The sample holds a few counts of this clonotype. The chain uses TRBV28 and TRBJ1-2; 7 nucleotides agree with TRBD1. Germline V gene data show CDR1 as MDHEN and CDR2 as SYDVKM. The CDR3 runs 14 residues. The V gene end was trimmed by 4 bases and the J gene end by 2 bases; junction bases not matched to a gene: 4. Here the CDR3 DNA reads TGTGCCAGCAGTTCGCAGGACAGGAACTATGGCTACACCTTC. Translation gives CASSSQDRNYGYTF.

This clonotype has just a few counts. This rearrangement joins TRBV7-9 to TRBJ1-1; D gene unclear. Trimming removed 1 base at V and 0 bases at J, with 9 bases between. Germline lookup yields CDR1 SEHNR and CDR2 FQNEAQ (reference sequence). The CDR3 length is 15 residues. CDR3 sequence: CASSLGAGMNTEAFF. CDR3 DNA: TGTGCCAGCAGCTTAGGGGCCGGGATGAACACTGAAGCTTTCTTT.

The chain couples TRBV10-3 to TRBJ1-1; possibly TRBD1 for D (5 bases). The germline V gene encodes CDR1 ENHRY and CDR2 SYGVKD. CDR3 size: 14 residues. V was pared by 0 bases and J by 10 bases, with 15 bases between. The CDR3 DNA reads as TGTGCCATCAGTGAGTCGACTCTGGGGCTCAGAGCTTTCTTT. Encoded protein: CAISESTLGLRAFF.

The chain carries TRBV12-3 or TRBV12-4 and TRBJ2-7; D uncertain. The CDR3 length is 14 residues. V lost 2 bases and J 2 bases, leaving 10 bases between the germline ends. The CDR3 protein is CASSLNAWAYEQYF. CDR3 bases: TGTGCCAGCAGTTTAAATGCTTGGGCCTACGAGCAGTACTTC.

This clonotype was detected ten times or more. V usage is TRBV11-2 and J usage is TRBJ2-7; 7 nucleotides match TRBD1. The germline V gene has CDR1 SGHAT and CDR2 FQNNGV. The CDR3 has 15 residues. V lost 5 bases and J lost 2; bases outside the gene matches: 9. For the CDR3, the DNA is TGTGCCAGCAGCCAACTGACAGGGAGACCCTACGAGCAGTACTTC. This sequence encodes CASSQLTGRPYEQYF.

Only a few counts were recorded for this clonotype. V usage is TRBV20-1 and J usage is TRBJ2-1; D might be TRBD1 or TRBD2, each matching 6 bases. Germline loops: CDR1 DFQATT, CDR2 SNEGSKA (reference sequence). This CDR3 region has 14 residues. The ends were cut back, 6 bases at V and 3 bases at J, with 15 bases in the middle. As DNA, the CDR3 is TGCAGTGCCCAGGAGGGACAATTCTACAATGAGCAGTTCTTC. It is translated as CSAQEGQFYNEQFF.

The sample holds many counts of this clonotype. V usage is TRBV6-1 and J usage is TRBJ1-1; D remains unclear. V lost 2 bases and J 2 bases, leaving 9 bases between the germline ends. The CDR3 spans 14 residues. CDR1 and CDR2 from the germline V gene are MNHNS and SASEGT. The CDR3 loop reads CASSERRVNTEAFF. For the CDR3, the DNA is TGTGCCAGCAGTGAAAGACGTGTTAACACTGAAGCTTTCTTT.

There are a few counts of this clonotype. The CDR3 region has the DNA TGTGCCAGCAGCCCAACAGGGGGGGGAAACACCATATATTTT. This codes for CASSPTGGGNTIYF. The chain uses TRBV13 and TRBJ1-3; 8 bases line up with TRBD1. CDR3 length: 14 amino acids. The junction had 4 bases not matched to a gene; V was cut back by 5 bases and J by 4 bases. Germline V gives CDR1 PRHDT, CDR2 FYEKMQ (reference sequence). The complete variable domain, with remaining parts taken from reference TRBV13 and TRBJ1-3, reads AAGVIQSPRHLIKEKRETATLKCYPIPRHDTVYWYQQGPGQDPQFLISFYEKMQSDKGSIPDRFSAQQFSDYHSELNMSSLELGDSALYFCASSPTGGGNTIYFGEGSWLTVV.

The chain couples TRBV27 to TRBJ2-7; 9 bases are a match to TRBD1. With 6 bases clipped from V and 2 bases from J, the junction kept 8 bases outside the gene matches. The CDR3 extends over 15 amino acids. The germline CDR1 and CDR2 sequences are MNHEY and SMNVEV (reference sequence). CDR3 nucleotide sequence: TGTGCCAGCAGGGGGGACAGGGCCAGGGCCTACGAGCAGTACTTC. It is translated as CASRGDRARAYEQYF.

This chain links TRBV20-1 with TRBJ1-4, with D possibly TRBD1 on 6 matching bases. CDR1 and CDR2 from the germline V gene are DFQATT and SNEGSKA (reference sequence). The CDR3 consists of 14 residues. Trimming left V 6 bases short and J 4 bases short, with 15 bases between. CDR3 DNA: TGCAGTGCCTCGACCGGACAGTTTAATGAAAAACTGTTTTTT. Its protein product is CSASTGQFNEKLFF.